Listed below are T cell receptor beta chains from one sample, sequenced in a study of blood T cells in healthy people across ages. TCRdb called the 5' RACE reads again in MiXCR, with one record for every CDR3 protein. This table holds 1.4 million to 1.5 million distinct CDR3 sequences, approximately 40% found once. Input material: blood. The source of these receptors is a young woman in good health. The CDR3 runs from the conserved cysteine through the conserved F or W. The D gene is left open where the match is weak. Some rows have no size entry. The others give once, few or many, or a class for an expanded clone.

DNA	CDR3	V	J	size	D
TGCAGTGCTAGGAGCCTCTCGGGGACCGACACAGATACGCAGTATTTT	CSARSLSGTDTDTQYF	TRBV20-1	TRBJ2-3	few	.
TGTGCCAGCAGCTCCACGACAGGGGTGGGATCACCCCTCCACTTT	CASSSTTGVGSPLHF	TRBV6-6	TRBJ1-6	few	TRBD1
TGTGCCAGCAGTTTTACGTTAGTCGGAAAGCAGCCCCAGCATTTT	CASSFTLVGKQPQHF	TRBV6-1	TRBJ1-5	.	.
TGTGCCAGCAGTTTCGGACAGGGAAAGAGGGGCTACACCTTC	CASSFGQGKRGYTF	TRBV12-3/TRBV12-4	TRBJ1-2	.	TRBD1
TGTGCCAGCAGTGAGCCACTCTATGGCTACACCTTC	CASSEPLYGYTF	TRBV25-1	TRBJ1-2	many	.
TGCGCCAGCAGCCAAGATGTGGTGAGTTATCAGCCCCAGCATTTT	CASSQDVVSYQPQHF	TRBV4-1	TRBJ1-5	few	.
TGTGCCAGCAGTGGACTAGCGGGGGGGTTAATCGTAGAGACCCAGTACTTC	CASSGLAGGLIVETQYF	TRBV7-6	TRBJ2-5	.	TRBD2
TGTGCCAGCAGGTTCGGCCTCGCCTACGAGCAGTACTTC	CASRFGLAYEQYF	TRBV28	TRBJ2-7	.	.
TGTGCCAGCAGTTCCCCCAGCGGGGGGGCCGAGGAGCAGTACTTC	CASSSPSGGAEEQYF	TRBV12-3/TRBV12-4	TRBJ2-4	few	TRBD2
TGCAGCGTTGGACCCCTGGAGGGCTCTGGCTACACCTTC	CSVGPLEGSGYTF	TRBV29-1	TRBJ1-2	few	.
TGTGCCAGCAGTGTCGGGATCCAGAGGGACTATAATTCACCCCCCCACTTT	CASSVGIQRDYNSPPHF	TRBV7-2	TRBJ1-6	.	.
TGCAGCGGGTCGCGACCGGGACTAGCGGGATTGGTGGACGAGCAGTACTTC	CSGSRPGLAGLVDEQYF	TRBV29-1	TRBJ2-7	many	TRBD2
TGTGCCAGCAGTTTAGGCGGAGGCCCCAATGAGCAGTTCTTC	CASSLGGGPNEQFF	TRBV3-1	TRBJ2-1	.	.
TGTGCCAGCAGCTTAGGGTGGACGGGGAGCACAGATACGCAGTATTTT	CASSLGWTGSTDTQYF	TRBV7-3	TRBJ2-3	few	.
TGTGCCAGCAGTATCGGGGGGAGCGAGCAGTACTTC	CASSIGGSEQYF	TRBV28	TRBJ2-7	few	TRBD2
.	CSATGGPPNYGCTF	TRBV20-1	TRBJ1-2	.	.
TGTGCCAGCAGCCAAGGTGGGCCCGCGGATACGCAGTATTTT	CASSQGGPADTQYF	TRBV3-1	TRBJ2-3	.	.
TGTGCCACTCAGGGGAGGGGGGGTTCCTACGAGCAGTACTTC	CATQGRGGSYEQYF	TRBV10-3	TRBJ2-7	.	.
TGCAGTGCTAGAACAGGCGGGGTTCTCTCTGGGGCCAACGTCCTGACTTTC	CSARTGGVLSGANVLTF	TRBV20-1	TRBJ2-6	.	.
TGTGCCAGCAGTTCTTACTCGGCATTGGGGCAGTACTTC	CASSSYSALGQYF	TRBV6-6	TRBJ2-4	few	.
TGTGCCAGCAGTTACTCTCTAGCGGACTCCTACGAGCAGTACTTC	CASSYSLADSYEQYF	TRBV6-5	TRBJ2-7	many	TRBD2
TGTGCCAGCAGTGAAGGGCGGATAAAGCAGTTCTTC	CASSEGRIKQFF	TRBV6-1	TRBJ2-1	few	.
TGTGCCAGCAGCTTCGGGACTATACAAGAGACCCAGTACTTC	CASSFGTIQETQYF	TRBV5-5	TRBJ2-5	few	TRBD2
TGTGCCAGCAGCTTGTTGGCAGGGAATCTGGATGAGCAGTTCTTC	CASSLLAGNLDEQFF	TRBV5-5	TRBJ2-1	.	.
TGTGCCAGCTCACCAAGTATACTCTACAATGAGCAGTTCTTC	CASSPSILYNEQFF	TRBV18	TRBJ2-1	few	.
TGCGCCAGCAGTGGAAATGCTAACTATGGCTACACCTTC	CASSGNANYGYTF	TRBV10-1	TRBJ1-2	.	.
TGTGCCAGCAGCTCAGTTTACGGGACAGAACCCTACGAGCAGTACTTC	CASSSVYGTEPYEQYF	TRBV5-4	TRBJ2-7	.	TRBD1
TGTGCCAGCAGCCAAAACCCGGGAAAAGGATCACCCCTCCACTTT	CASSQNPGKGSPLHF	TRBV4-2	TRBJ1-6	.	.
TGTGCCACCGTCCCGGGACTCCTCTCTGGGGCCAACGTCCTGACTTTC	CATVPGLLSGANVLTF	TRBV6-5	TRBJ2-6	.	.
TGTGCCAGCAGCTTAAAGTTCGCTAGCGGGGGACCTGGGGATGAGCAGTTCTTC	CASSLKFASGGPGDEQFF	TRBV13	TRBJ2-1	.	TRBD2
TGCAGTGCTAGAGTCCGGAGTCTCGGTCAAAGCGATTCACCCCTCCACTTT	CSARVRSLGQSDSPLHF	TRBV20-1	TRBJ1-6	.	.
TGTGCCACCAGAGGACAGGGAAGCAATGAGCAGTTCTTC	CATRGQGSNEQFF	TRBV24-1	TRBJ2-1	.	TRBD1
TGTGCCAGCAGCCCTTCAAACACCCGCTCCTACAATGAGCAGTTCTTC	CASSPSNTRSYNEQFF	TRBV11-2	TRBJ2-1	few	.
TGTGCCGGCAGTTTATCGACCAATCAGCCCCAGCATTTT	CAGSLSTNQPQHF	TRBV27	TRBJ1-5	.	.
TGCGCCAGCAGCCCCGGGACCGAGTCCTGGCAGACCCAGTACTTC	CASSPGTESWQTQYF	TRBV5-1	TRBJ2-5	.	.
TGTGCCAGCAGTTACTCGGGGCAGCCGAATAGCAATCAGCCCCAGCATTTT	CASSYSGQPNSNQPQHF	TRBV6-5	TRBJ1-5	.	.